This T cell receptor (beta chain) was identified in a study of OX40 agonist ivuxolimab in advanced cancers. Study-level information: Having had anti-PD-1, anti-PD-L1 or anti-CTLA-4 therapy before was allowed, and roughly 40% had some.

On this clone itself: As yet, its antigen is unknown.

The table came from immunoSEQ multiplex PCR; TCRdb's copy has only in-frame clones and leaves some out. Seen here are 130,000 or so clones, 85% to 95% observed once, and the top ten hold under 1.3%. Trimming removed 5 bases from V and 1 base from J; junction bases left unmatched: 3. In germline, CDR1 is MNHNY, CDR2 SVGAGI (reference sequence). The CDR3 spans 14 residues. Study results and caveats: Fewer expanded clones were found on average in CD4+ than in CD8+ T cells. Partial responders at 0.1-3.0 mg/kg had among the lowest clonal expansion.

The rearrangement uses TRBV6-6 and TRBJ2-7, with 9 bases identical to TRBD2. This receptor was obtained from an adult with an advanced solid tumor such as melanoma, head and neck, liver or kidney cancer. The sequenced sample was CD4+ or CD8+ T cells sorted from blood, obtained in a trial of the OX40 agonist ivuxolimab. The CDR3 DNA is TGTGCCAGCAGTCGACTAGCGGTATCCTACGAGCAGTACTTC. Its translation: CASSRLAVSYEQYF.